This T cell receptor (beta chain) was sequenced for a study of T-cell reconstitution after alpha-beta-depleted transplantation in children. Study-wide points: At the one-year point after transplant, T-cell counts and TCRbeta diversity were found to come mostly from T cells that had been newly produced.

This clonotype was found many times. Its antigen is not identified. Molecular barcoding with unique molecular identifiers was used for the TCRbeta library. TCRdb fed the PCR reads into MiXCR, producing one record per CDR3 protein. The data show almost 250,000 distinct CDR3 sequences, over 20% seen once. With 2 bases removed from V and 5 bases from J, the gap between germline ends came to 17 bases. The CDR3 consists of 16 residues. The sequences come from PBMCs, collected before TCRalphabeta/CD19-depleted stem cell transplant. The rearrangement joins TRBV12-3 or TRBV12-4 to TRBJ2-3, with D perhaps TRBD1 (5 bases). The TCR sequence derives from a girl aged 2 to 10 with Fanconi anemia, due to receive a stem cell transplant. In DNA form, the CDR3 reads TGTGCCAGCAGTTTATTTAGGGGTTTGAGGATAGATACGCAGTATTTT. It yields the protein CASSLFRGLRIDTQYF.